These 8 T cell receptor beta chains originate from one sample sequenced in a study of shared clonotypes between healthy human individuals. Produced via immunoSEQ multiplex PCR; TCRdb's table is partial and in-frame only. The table includes about 2 million clones, 90% to 95% detected once. Sequencing input: naive CD4+ T cells sorted from blood. Subset indicated: CD45RA+ positively selected. These receptors all stem from a man aged 18-30 years in good health.

CDR3 DNA: TGTGCCAGCTCCCCCACAAGCTCCGGTGCCCGGACAGATACGCAGTATTTT. This encodes CASSPTSSGARTDTQYF. The V call is TRBV18, the J call TRBJ2-3, with D unresolved. Germline CDR1 is KGHSH and CDR2 is LQKENI. Trimming took off 6 bases at V and 3 bases at J, with 22 bases between the two ends. The CDR3 consists of 17 residues.

A note on this clone: The sample contains more than one DNA sequence encoding this CDR3. The V and J genes are TRBV5-1 and TRBJ2-2; TRBD2 aligns across 8 bases. The V segment lost 1 base and the J segment 3 bases; nucleotides outside the gene matches: 5. CDR3 length: 16 residues. Per germline, CDR1 SGHRS and CDR2 YFSETQ. CDR3 amino acids: CASSLLLAGDTGELFF. CDR3 bases: TGCGCCAGCAGCTTGCTGCTAGCGGGCGACACCGGGGAGCTGTTTTTT.

About this clone itself: The sample has other DNA sequences that encode this CDR3 too. The V gene is TRBV28, the J gene TRBJ1-2, with D tentatively TRBD1 (5 bases). There are 12 residues in the CDR3. Between the trimmed V and J ends, which lost 5 bases and 4 bases, there was a span of 8 bases. CDR1 and CDR2 (germline): MDHEN, SYDVKM. The chain's CDR3 is CASSDGAYGYTF. As DNA, the CDR3 is TGTGCCAGCAGTGACGGGGCCTATGGCTACACCTTC.

The chain joins TRBV6-1 to TRBJ1-6; TRBD1 matches 7 bases. Trimming took 1 base from V and 6 from J; bases not matched to a gene: 6. The germline CDR1 and CDR2 sequences are MNHNS and SASEGT. The length of the CDR3 is 16 residues. In nucleotides, the CDR3 is TGTGCCAGCAGTGAAGGATTAACAGGGGCTAATTCACCCCTCCACTTT. This sequence encodes CASSEGLTGANSPLHF.

This chain connects TRBV6-5 to TRBJ1-2; D is unclear. Trimming removed 0 bases at V and 2 bases at J, with 10 bases between. CDR3 length: 15 amino acids. In germline, CDR1 is MNHEY, CDR2 SVGAGI. The CDR3 spells CASSYSDLGNYGYTF. The CDR3 DNA reads as TGTGCCAGCAGTTACTCTGATCTGGGGAACTATGGCTACACCTTC.

The rearrangement joins TRBV5-1 to TRBJ1-2; no clear D gene. CDR3 size: 15 residues. The germline CDR1 and CDR2 sequences are SGHRS and YFSETQ. Trimming shortened V by 4 bases and J by 7 bases, and 20 bases separated the two germline ends. CDR3 nucleotide sequence: TGCGCCAGCAGCAACCCCGCAACGTCCCCTGCTGGCTACACCTTC. This translates into CASSNPATSPAGYTF.

The J gene is TRBJ2-3, the V gene TRBV6-4, with D tentatively TRBD1 (5 bases). Trimming stripped 4 bases from V and 3 bases from J, with 11 bases between. Germline values: CDR1 MRHNA, CDR2 SNTAGT. The CDR3 totals 14 residues. The CDR3 region has the DNA TGTGCCAGCAGTGTTACAGGCCTTACAGATACGCAGTATTTT. The encoded protein is CASSVTGLTDTQYF.

The chain joins TRBV28 to TRBJ1-1; 8 positions agree with TRBD1. The CDR3 totals 17 residues. After removal of 1 base from V and 1 base from J, the junction contained 8 bases not matched to a gene. Germline assignment: CDR1 MDHEN and CDR2 SYDVKM. The CDR3 reads CASSLLPGQGGNTEAFF. Here the CDR3 DNA reads TGTGCCAGCAGTTTATTACCCGGACAGGGAGGGAACACTGAAGCTTTCTTT.